This TCR beta chain stems from a study of blood T cells in healthy people across ages. Using a J-beta primer mix together with a sample-barcoded 5' primer, a second PCR was run for roughly 6 to 12 cycles. MiXCR, applied by TCRdb to the 5' RACE reads, yields one record per CDR3 protein. The sample records approximately 670,000 distinct CDR3 sequences, roughly 41% being singletons. As to this clonotype: What it binds is unknown.

J was trimmed by 4 bases and V by 4 bases; bases with no gene match: 7. Germline loops: CDR1 SGHTA, CDR2 FQGNSA. The CDR3 runs to 15 residues. General study results and limits: Comparison with aged donors showed that long-lived donors had more naive CD4+ cells and higher diversity.

PBMCs were isolated at a quantity of at least 6 million per sample. The chain carries TRBV7-2 and TRBJ2-3, with 8 positions matching TRBD1. The sequence was obtained from a man of 80 years or more in good health. Material: blood. The CDR3 sequence: CASSSTTGVADTQYF. The CDR3 region has the DNA TGTGCCAGCAGCTCGACGACAGGGGTGGCAGATACGCAGTATTTT.